What follows are 32 T cell receptor beta chains derived from one specimen sequenced in a study of T cells in Graves' hyperthyroidism and ophthalmopathy. The source material, RNA transcripts, was used to amplify TCR beta CDR3 regions. The TCR CDR3 was amplified in a first-round RT-PCR using the HTBI primer set. One entry per CDR3 protein results from TCRdb running MiXCR on the multiplex PCR reads. This sample has 95,000 to 110,000 distinct CDR3 sequences, with roughly 15% found just once. The sequenced material came from blood. The source of these receptors is a woman between 45 and 65 years old with Graves' hyperthyroidism.

This clonotype was seen at least ten times. This sequence joins TRBV19 and TRBJ1-1; D unresolved. Germline loops: CDR1 LNHDA, CDR2 SQIVND (reference sequence). The CDR3 loop spans 15 amino acids. The V end lost 3 bases, the J end lost 3 bases, and 14 bases lay between the germline ends. The CDR3 region has the DNA TGTGCCAGTAGTATTCCCTCTCTACGGGACACTGAAGCTTTCTTT. It yields the protein CASSIPSLRDTEAFF.

The rearrangement uses TRBV12-3 or TRBV12-4 and TRBJ2-5; 9 bases are a match to TRBD1. Trimming cost V 4 bases and J 5 bases; bases outside gene matches: 5. The CDR3 is 14 amino acids. The CDR3: CASSSSTGGETQYF. CDR3 nucleotides: TGTGCCAGCAGTTCCTCAACAGGGGGCGAGACCCAGTACTTC.

In its sample, this clonotype was seen many times. The chain employs TRBV5-1 and TRBJ2-2; 10 bases fit TRBD2. Unmatched junction bases numbered 7, after V lost 4 bases and J lost 4 bases. The germline V gene has CDR1 SGHRS and CDR2 YFSETQ. The CDR3 totals 16 residues. CDR3 sequence (DNA): TGCGCCAGCAGCATCCTAGCGGGAGAGGCCACCGGGGAGCTGTTTTTT. Translated: CASSILAGEATGELFF. Based on the CDR3 plus reference TRBV5-1 and TRBJ2-2, the full variable domain is KAGVTQTPRYLIKTRGQQVTLSCSPISGHRSVSWYQQTPGQGLQFLFEYFSETQRNKGNFPGRFSGRQFSNSRSEMNVSTLELGDSALYLCASSILAGEATGELFFGEGSRLTVL.

This clonotype was seen ten or more times. V and J are TRBV7-6 and TRBJ2-1, with unresolved D. CDR1 is SGHVS, CDR2 FNYEAQ, per germline. V was shortened by 6 bases and J by 0 bases, with 21 bases between the two germline ends. The CDR3 loop spans 18 amino acids. The CDR3: CASSLTVVGQSSYNEQFF. CDR3 sequence (DNA): TGTGCCAGCAGTTTAACGGTGGTAGGGCAAAGCTCCTACAATGAGCAGTTCTTC.

This clonotype was seen at least ten times. This chain connects TRBV5-1 to TRBJ2-4, with D hard to call. Trimming removed 2 bases from V and 0 bases from J, with 6 bases in between. The germline V gene encodes CDR1 SGHRS and CDR2 YFSETQ. The CDR3 length is 14 residues. For the CDR3, the DNA is TGCGCCAGCAGCTTCAGACTAGCCAAAAACATTCAGTACTTC. Protein: CASSFRLAKNIQYF. Full variable domain (remainder filled in from reference TRBV5-1 and TRBJ2-4): KAGVTQTPRYLIKTRGQQVTLSCSPISGHRSVSWYQQTPGQGLQFLFEYFSETQRNKGNFPGRFSGRQFSNSRSEMNVSTLELGDSALYLCASSFRLAKNIQYFGAGTRLSVL.

This clonotype was observed at least ten times. The rearrangement joins TRBV12-3 or TRBV12-4 to TRBJ1-1, with TRBD1 identical over 9 bases. This CDR3 has 12 amino acids. The J segment lost 10 bases and the V segment lost 6 bases, leaving 6 bases of the junction unmatched. CDR3 protein: CASRPGQGIAFF. The CDR3 DNA reads TGTGCCAGCAGACCGGGACAGGGCATAGCTTTCTTT.

In this sample, this clonotype turned up a few times. The chain combines TRBV2 with TRBJ2-3, with 7 bases identical to TRBD1. The germline CDR1 and CDR2 sequences are SNHLY and FYNNEI. With 5 bases clipped from V and 4 bases from J, the junction kept 6 bases outside the gene matches. CDR3 length: 14 residues. The CDR3 is CASSTGVPSDTQYF. CDR3 DNA sequence: TGTGCCAGCAGTACAGGGGTACCCTCAGATACGCAGTATTTT.

In its sample, this clonotype was seen many times. This sequence joins TRBV5-1 and TRBJ1-1; D is unresolved. The CDR3 has 12 amino acids. V was cut by 1 base and J by 7 bases, with 8 bases left in between. Germline CDR1 SGHRS, CDR2 YFSETQ. This CDR3 is CASSLSSGEAFF. Written as DNA, the CDR3 is TGCGCCAGCAGCTTGTCGTCGGGTGAAGCTTTCTTT.

This clonotype was seen at least ten times. V is TRBV7-6 and J is TRBJ1-6; D possibly corresponds to TRBD1 (6 bases). The CDR3 extends over 15 amino acids. Trimming cost V 0 bases and J 7 bases, with 10 bases left between them. Looked up from germline, CDR1 is SGHVS and CDR2 is FNYEAQ. The CDR3 spells CASSLAGGSNSPLHF. CDR3 DNA: TGTGCCAGCAGCTTAGCTGGGGGCTCCAATTCACCCCTCCACTTT.

The J gene is TRBJ2-5, the V gene TRBV2, with TRBD1 matching 11 bases. Per the germline V gene, CDR1 is SNHLY and CDR2 is FYNNEI. The CDR3 loop spans 17 amino acids. Unmatched junction bases numbered 9, after V lost 4 bases and J lost 2 bases. The CDR3 coding sequence is TGTGCCAGCAGTGGAGGACAGGGGGCTACGAAACAAGAGACCCAGTACTTC. It specifies CASSGGQGATKQETQYF.

This clonotype has only one observation. V is TRBV3-1 and J is TRBJ1-1; D might be TRBD1 (5 bases). This CDR3 contains 14 residues. Trimming cost V 4 bases and J 3 bases, with 12 bases left between them. CDR1 and CDR2 from the germline V gene are LGHDT and YNNKEL (reference sequence). CDR3 sequence: CASSRKTGDTEAFF. The CDR3 DNA reads as TGTGCCAGCAGCCGCAAGACGGGGGACACTGAAGCTTTCTTT.

This clonotype was recorded many times. This chain uses TRBV5-1 with TRBJ2-1; D is tentatively TRBD1 or TRBD2 (5 bases each). This CDR3 contains 13 residues. CDR1 is SGHRS, CDR2 YFSETQ, per germline. V was clipped by 4 bases and J by 4 bases, with 9 bases between them. For the CDR3, the DNA is TGCGCCAGCAGCCCGGGACCATACAATGAGCAGTTCTTC. Its translation is CASSPGPYNEQFF.

There are many counts of this clonotype. The chain recombines TRBV20-1 with TRBJ2-2; D gene unclear. Germline CDR1 and CDR2: DFQATT and SNEGSKA (reference sequence). The CDR3 spans 12 residues. Trimming took 3 bases from V and 1 from J, leaving 3 bases between them. The CDR3 nucleotides read TGCAGTGCTAGCGGGAACACCGGGGAGCTGTTTTTT. Translating gives CSASGNTGELFF.

The table lists this clonotype with many counts. The chain employs TRBV7-8 and TRBJ2-3, with 7 bases that match TRBD2. Germline V gene lookup returns CDR1 SGHVS and CDR2 FQNEAQ. Trimming removed 0 bases from V and 1 base from J; junction bases left unmatched: 4. The CDR3 is 16 amino acids. DNA for the CDR3: TGTGCCAGCAGCTTAGCCACCCTAGCGGGCACAGATACGCAGTATTTT. It is translated as CASSLATLAGTDTQYF. Full variable domain (missing parts from reference TRBV7-8 and TRBJ2-3): GAGVSQSPRYKVAKRGQDVALRCDPISGHVSLFWYQQALGQGPEFLTYFQNEAQLDKSGLPSDRFFAERPEGSVSTLKIQRTQQEDSAVYLCASSLATLAGTDTQYFGPGTRLTVL.

This clonotype was detected a few times. The rearrangement joins TRBV20-1 to TRBJ1-1; no clear D. The ends were cut back, 1 base at V and 5 bases at J, with 11 bases in the middle. From germline, CDR1 is DFQATT and CDR2 SNEGSKA (reference sequence). There are 13 residues in the CDR3. The CDR3 nucleotides read TGCAGTGCTAGAGCGGGCAGCGGGACTGAAGCTTTCTTT. Its translation: CSARAGSGTEAFF.

The J gene is TRBJ2-3, the V gene TRBV28, with D tentatively TRBD1 (5 bases). With 7 bases removed from V and 4 bases from J, the gap between germline ends came to 21 bases. Germline CDR1 is MDHEN and CDR2 is SYDVKM. This CDR3 is built from 16 residues. The CDR3 spells CASTDRIAGFADTQYF. CDR3 coding DNA: TGTGCCAGCACCGACCGCATCGCAGGGTTCGCAGATACGCAGTATTTT.

This clonotype was detected ten times or more. The chain links TRBV24-1 to TRBJ2-1, with a possible D match to TRBD2 (6 bases). Looked up from germline, CDR1 is KGHDR and CDR2 is SFDVKD. The V end was cut by 4 bases, the J end by 4 bases, with 7 bases between. This CDR3 is 13 amino acids long. CDR3 region: CATSDGLYNEQFF. CDR3 bases: TGTGCCACCAGTGACGGACTATACAATGAGCAGTTCTTC.

To note about this clonotype: This may stem from a read error, because a much larger clone lies one nucleotide away. The J gene is TRBJ2-2, the V gene TRBV3-1; maybe TRBD2 (6 bases). With 4 bases removed from V and 9 bases from J, the gap between germline ends came to 15 bases. Per the germline V gene, CDR1 is LGHDT and CDR2 is YNNKEL (reference sequence). The CDR3 extends over 14 amino acids. The CDR3 here is CASSLREEYRELFF. The CDR3 bases are TGTGCCAGCAGCCTAAGGGAGGAGTACAGGGAGCTGTTTTTT.

This clonotype was seen at least ten times. V usage is TRBV20-1 and J usage is TRBJ2-1; 10 bases fit TRBD1. J was trimmed by 6 bases and V by 5 bases; bases with no gene match: 10. The CDR3 extends over 15 amino acids. The germline V gene has CDR1 DFQATT and CDR2 SNEGSKA (reference sequence). CDR3 loop: CSAPPRDRGGNEQFF. CDR3 in DNA: TGCAGTGCTCCCCCAAGGGACAGGGGAGGCAATGAGCAGTTCTTC.

The V call is TRBV20-1, the J call TRBJ2-3, with 9 bases aligning to TRBD2. V lost 0 bases to trimming and J lost 0 bases; unmatched junction nucleotides: 4. The length of the CDR3 is 16 residues. Germline-derived CDR1 and CDR2 are DFQATT and SNEGSKA (reference sequence). In DNA form, the CDR3 reads TGCAGTGCTAGAGACCCCACTAGCGGGAGCACAGATACGCAGTATTTT. It codes for CSARDPTSGSTDTQYF.

This clonotype was observed many times. The chain employs TRBV6-1 and TRBJ1-6, with 10 bases that match TRBD1. V trimming: 10 bases; J trimming: 6 bases; junction bases outside the gene matches: 6. The length of the CDR3 is 14 residues. CDR1 and CDR2 from the germline V gene are MNHNS and SASEGT. CDR3 bases: TGTGCCACGTGCCGGGACAGGGGTAATTCACCCCTCCACTTT. Translating it yields CATCRDRGNSPLHF.

The chain couples TRBV2 to TRBJ2-3; 7 bases are shared with TRBD2. There are 15 residues in the CDR3. The V gene end was trimmed by 4 bases and the J gene end by 4 bases; junction bases not matched to a gene: 8. The germline gives CDR1 SNHLY, CDR2 FYNNEI. Here the CDR3 reads CASSVSGESADTQYF. As DNA, the CDR3 is TGTGCCAGCAGTGTGAGCGGGGAGTCCGCAGATACGCAGTATTTT.

This clonotype was counted many times. This chain links TRBV11-3 with TRBJ1-1; 7 nucleotides align to TRBD1. CDR1 is SGHNT, CDR2 YENEEA, per germline. Unmatched junction bases numbered 3, after V lost 3 bases and J lost 5 bases. The CDR3 runs 13 residues. CDR3 sequence: CASSFQGGTEAFF. The CDR3 DNA is TGTGCCAGCAGCTTCCAGGGGGGGACTGAAGCTTTCTTT. Full variable domain (rest looked up from reference TRBV11-3 and TRBJ1-1): EAGVVQSPRYKIIEKKQPVAFWCNPISGHNTLYWYLQNLGQGPELLIRYENEEAVDDSQLPKDRFSAERLKGVDSTLKIQPAELGDSAVYLCASSFQGGTEAFFGQGTRLTVV.

J is TRBJ2-1 and V is TRBV18; TRBD2 matches at 9 bases. Losses at the gene ends were 10 bases for V and 6 bases for J; bases not matched to a gene: 10. Germline lookup yields CDR1 KGHSH and CDR2 LQKENI. This CDR3 has 14 amino acids. CDR3 region: CATTRLAEVNEQFF. CDR3 nucleotide sequence: TGTGCCACCACCCGACTAGCGGAAGTCAATGAGCAGTTCTTC.

The chain carries TRBV5-6 and TRBJ1-2, with D unresolved. V was trimmed by 0 bases and J by 7 bases, leaving 7 bases between them. Germline lookup yields CDR1 SGHDT and CDR2 YYEEEE. The length of the CDR3 is 12 residues. CDR3 protein: CASSLGRPGYTF. The CDR3 DNA is TGTGCCAGCAGCTTGGGAAGGCCTGGCTACACCTTC.

This clonotype was counted ten times or more. The chain uses TRBV7-9 and TRBJ2-1; TRBD2 agrees at 8 bases. Germline CDR1 SEHNR, CDR2 FQNEAQ (reference sequence). The CDR3 loop spans 18 amino acids. J was trimmed by 3 bases and V by 5 bases; bases with no gene match: 15. CDR3 in amino acids: CASSDADLSGRFYNEQFF. DNA of the CDR3: TGTGCCAGCAGCGACGCCGACTTGAGCGGGAGATTCTACAATGAGCAGTTCTTC. Filled out from reference TRBV7-9 and TRBJ2-1, the complete variable domain reads DTGVSQNPRHKITKRGQNVTFRCDPISEHNRLYWYRQTLGQGPEFLTYFQNEAQLEKSRLLSDRFSAERPKGSFSTLEIQRTEQGDSAMYLCASSDADLSGRFYNEQFFGPGTRLTVL.

This clonotype has only a few counts. J is TRBJ2-5 and V is TRBV5-1; the match to TRBD1 covers 8 bases. The CDR3 runs to 16 residues. Germline V CDR1 and CDR2: SGHRS, YFSETQ. V shed 2 bases and J 0 bases; nucleotides not matched to a gene: 6. The CDR3 here is CASSLTGQVNQETQYF. CDR3 coding DNA: TGCGCCAGCAGCTTAACGGGACAGGTGAACCAAGAGACCCAGTACTTC. Filled out from reference TRBV5-1 and TRBJ2-5, the complete variable domain reads KAGVTQTPRYLIKTRGQQVTLSCSPISGHRSVSWYQQTPGQGLQFLFEYFSETQRNKGNFPGRFSGRQFSNSRSEMNVSTLELGDSALYLCASSLTGQVNQETQYFGPGTRLLVL.

This clonotype was recorded at least ten times. The gene calls are TRBV5-6 and TRBJ1-3, with 9 nucleotides matching TRBD1. The V gene's germline CDR1 is SGHDT and CDR2 YYEEEE. The CDR3 is 15 amino acids. V was clipped by 4 bases and J by 2 bases; unmatched bases: 4. The CDR3 nucleotides are TGTGCCAGCAGCCCACAGGGGGCCGCTGGAAACACCATATATTTT. This translates into CASSPQGAAGNTIYF. Variable domain in full (rest from reference TRBV5-6 and TRBJ1-3): DAGVTQSPTHLIKTRGQQVTLRCSPKSGHDTVSWYQQALGQGPQFIFQYYEEEERQRGNFPDRFSGHQFPNYSSELNVNALLLGDSALYLCASSPQGAAGNTIYFGEGSWLTVV.

This clonotype has ten or more counts. The genes are TRBV9 and TRBJ1-6; 8 nucleotides align to TRBD1. With V trimmed by 0 bases and J by 7 bases, 3 bases remained unmatched. CDR3 size: 15 residues. Germline V gene sequence: CDR1 SGDLS, CDR2 YYNGEE. The CDR3 region has the DNA TGTGCCAGCAGCGTAGAGCAGGGGGCCAATTCACCCCTCCACTTT. Its protein is CASSVEQGANSPLHF.

The sample holds many counts of this clonotype. CDR3: CSARVLGGRGKETQYF. In DNA, the CDR3 is TGCAGTGCTAGAGTGCTTGGCGGGAGGGGAAAAGAGACCCAGTACTTC. The chain links TRBV20-1 to TRBJ2-5, with 9 positions matching TRBD2. The V and J ends lost 1 base and 3 bases, in that order; junction bases with no gene match: 9. This CDR3 is built from 16 residues. Germline lookup yields CDR1 DFQATT and CDR2 SNEGSKA (reference sequence).

This clonotype showed up just a few times. The chain combines TRBV18 with TRBJ2-6; D is possibly TRBD1 (6 bases). The CDR3 has 18 residues. CDR1 and CDR2 (germline): KGHSH, LQKENI. V was clipped by 4 bases and J by 0 bases, with 16 bases between them. The CDR3 here is CASSRGQRPSSGANVLTF. CDR3 DNA: TGTGCCAGCTCACGCGGACAGCGTCCTAGCTCTGGGGCCAACGTCCTGACTTTC.

The rearrangement uses TRBV7-9 and TRBJ2-2; 10 positions match TRBD1. This CDR3 is 16 amino acids long. CDR1 is SEHNR and CDR2 is FQNEAQ in the germline V gene (reference sequence). Germline trimming cut 8 bases from V and 1 base from J; bases unmatched to any gene: 7. The CDR3 is CASHGGTGENTGELFF. CDR3 coding DNA: TGTGCCAGCCACGGAGGGACAGGGGAGAACACCGGGGAGCTGTTTTTT.